The 13 T cell receptor beta chains below were found in one sample sequenced in a study of control samples from healthy donors and cancer patients. TCRdb keeps only in-frame clones here, not all; method: immunoSEQ multiplex PCR. The top ten clones hold roughly 12% of a sample with approximately 50,000 clones, roughly 86% of them seen once. Sequences were obtained from PBMCs. These receptors were obtained from a woman in her fifties or sixties with lung cancer.

In this sample, this clone turned up a few times. The chain has TRBV7-9 and TRBJ1-1; no firm D call. Germline V gene data show CDR1 as SEHNR and CDR2 as FQNEAQ (reference sequence). This CDR3 is built from 15 residues. With 4 bases removed from V and 4 bases from J, the gap between germline ends came to 16 bases. In DNA form, the CDR3 reads TGTGCCAGCAGCTCCTCCGGGCTTTCGGTCACTGAAGCTTTCTTT. It specifies CASSSSGLSVTEAFF.

This chain connects TRBV21-1 to TRBJ2-7; the table's D call, TRBD2, was not checked against the DNA. TRBV21-1 is recorded as a pseudogene. The CDR3 extends over 16 amino acids. CDR3 sequence reads: CASRHSPGIGIYEQYF. CDR3 DNA sequence: TGTGCCAGCAGACATTCTCCGGGAATTGGCATCTACGAGCAGTACTTC.

This chain links TRBV2 with TRBJ1-3; 7 bases map to TRBD1. Germline values: CDR1 SNHLY, CDR2 FYNNEI. This CDR3 has 16 amino acids. Germline trimming cut 8 bases from V and 2 bases from J; bases unmatched to any gene: 12. The CDR3 spells CASQLRTGVAGNTIYF. CDR3 bases: TGTGCCAGCCAGTTGCGCACAGGGGTGGCTGGAAACACCATATATTTT.

V usage is TRBV19 and J usage is TRBJ1-5; possible D gene TRBD1, 6 bases. CDR3 length: 17 residues. CDR1 LNHDA and CDR2 SQIVND come from the germline V gene (reference sequence). Trimming stripped 6 bases from V and 0 bases from J, with 18 bases between. The CDR3 reads CASRILMGARSNQPQHF. Written as DNA, the CDR3 is TGTGCCAGTAGGATTCTCATGGGGGCTCGTAGCAATCAGCCCCAGCATTTT.

J is TRBJ1-4 and V is TRBV27; D is ambiguous. The CDR3 is 19 residues long. Germline-derived CDR1 and CDR2 are MNHEY and SMNVEV (reference sequence). With 4 bases removed from V and 4 bases from J, the gap between germline ends came to 25 bases. The CDR3 sequence: CASSSLVETLGLRNEKLFF. The CDR3, as DNA: TGTGCCAGCAGTTCCCTGGTCGAAACCCTTGGACTTCGTAATGAAAAACTGTTTTTT.

The genes are TRBV28 and TRBJ2-7; TRBD1 matches 8 bases. The CDR3 contains 11 residues. Germline-derived CDR1 and CDR2 are MDHEN and SYDVKM. V lost 6 bases, J lost 9 bases, and 4 bases stayed unmatched. CDR3 bases: TGTGCCAGCAGAGGCAGGGGGCCGCAGTACTTC. Amino acid sequence: CASRGRGPQYF.

The rearrangement links TRBV10-3 to TRBJ1-6; D is possibly TRBD1 (5 bases). CDR1 is ENHRY, CDR2 SYGVKD, per germline. The CDR3 has 15 residues. V dropped 0 bases and J dropped 8 bases, with 11 bases sitting between them. The CDR3 sequence: CAISESGARDSPLHF. DNA of the CDR3: TGTGCCATCAGTGAGTCTGGGGCCAGGGATTCACCCCTCCACTTT.

The rearrangement uses TRBV12-5 and TRBJ1-1; D gene ambiguous. The CDR3 covers 13 residues. Germline assignment: CDR1 LGHNT and CDR2 FRNRAP. With 3 bases removed from V and 10 bases from J, the gap between germline ends came to 15 bases. The CDR3 DNA sequence: TGTGCTAGTGGTTTAAGCGAGGGCGGAGGAGCTTTCTTT. Amino acid sequence: CASGLSEGGGAFF.

This clone appeared once. V is TRBV12-3 or TRBV12-4 and J is TRBJ1-1; D might be TRBD1 (5 bases). CDR3 length equals 12 residues. V shed 3 bases and J shed 10 bases, with 12 bases lying between them. The CDR3 protein is CASSFILGLAFF. The CDR3 DNA reads TGTGCCAGCAGTTTTATTTTGGGGCTAGCTTTCTTT.

This chain connects TRBV14 to TRBJ2-2; D may match TRBD1 or TRBD2 (6 bases each). This CDR3 contains 15 residues. The germline V and J ends were trimmed by 7 bases and 6 bases, with 18 bases remaining between them. Germline CDR1 SGHDN, CDR2 FVKESK. CDR3 nucleotide sequence: TGTGCCAGCACCCGAGGGGGGCTCGGGGCCGGGGAGCTGTTTTTT. Its protein is CASTRGGLGAGELFF.

V usage is TRBV9 and J usage is TRBJ1-2, with unresolved D. Germline CDR1 is SGDLS and CDR2 is YYNGEE. The germline V and J ends were trimmed by 0 bases and 1 base, with 10 bases remaining between them. This CDR3 region has 15 residues. CDR3: CASSVAPADNYGYTF. The CDR3 region has the DNA TGTGCCAGCAGCGTAGCCCCGGCAGATAACTATGGCTACACCTTC.

This clone was counted between two and nine times. The J gene is TRBJ2-3, the V gene TRBV24-1; unclear D gene. This CDR3 is 15 amino acids long. Per germline, CDR1 KGHDR and CDR2 SFDVKD. With 9 bases removed from V and 2 bases from J, the gap between germline ends came to 17 bases. CDR3 DNA sequence: TGTGCCACCGCCGACGGCGGCCCATCCACAGATACGCAGTATTTT. It specifies CATADGGPSTDTQYF.

With regard to this clone: The junction and the germline gene differ at one end; a read error may be behind it. The chain is built from TRBV7-2 and TRBJ2-7; 10 bases agree with TRBD2. In germline, CDR1 is SGHTA, CDR2 FQGNSA. CDR3 length: 15 amino acids. Written as DNA, the CDR3 is TGTGCCAGCATCTTAGTAGCGGGGGGTCCCTACGAGCAGTACTTC. Residues: CASILVAGGPYEQYF.